The clone carrying this T cell receptor (beta chain) has just a few counts. Its antigen is not identified. The germline CDR1 and CDR2 sequences are MDHEN and SYDVKM. The V segment lost 6 bases and the J segment 5 bases; nucleotides outside the gene matches: 8. The CDR3 has 14 residues. Every donor provided one heparinised blood draw, which averaged about 116 mL. In all sorted populations, purity surpassed 98%. Expressed TCRB transcripts got sequenced, as all isolated RNA was reverse transcribed. Produced via immunoSEQ multiplex PCR; TCRdb's table is partial and in-frame only. The table includes just over 450,000 clones, approximately 28% detected once. This entry comes from a study of beta chain features in type 1 diabetes. The overall study: Patients looked much like healthy donors when it came to age, gender and cell yields. Study-level points and caveats: VDJ junctions from type 1 diabetes patients carried fewer insertions and larger deletions.

What was sequenced was naive CD4+ T cells from blood. This chain connects TRBV28 to TRBJ2-3; TRBD1 matches at 7 bases. The clonotype was recovered from a young man in good health. DNA of the CDR3: TGTGCCAGCAGCTCGAAGGGGGCGGGAGATACGCAGTATTTT. Residues: CASSSKGAGDTQYF.